This is a list of T cell receptor beta chains from one sample in a study of T cells in Graves' hyperthyroidism and ophthalmopathy. TCRdb fed the multiplex PCR reads into MiXCR, producing one record per CDR3 protein. The sample lists 600,000 to 700,000 distinct CDR3 sequences, roughly 15% occurring once. Material for sequencing was blood. These receptors originate from a woman aged 40 to 50 with Graves' ophthalmopathy. Each CDR3 is given with its conserved first and last residue. The D gene is left open where the match is weak. For some rows the clone size is stated as once, few or many, or as a class when expanded; others skip it.

abundance: many; v_gene: TRBV28; j_gene: TRBJ2-7; d_gene: TRBD2; CDR3nt: TGTGCCAGCAGGACACTTGAGGTTAGCGGGAGCGGCGAGCAGTACTTC; CDR3aa: CASRTLEVSGSGEQYF
abundance: many; v_gene: TRBV27; j_gene: TRBJ2-7; d_gene: -; CDR3nt: TGTGCCAGCGGAAGCCACGAGCAGTACTTC; CDR3aa: CASGSHEQYF
abundance: many; v_gene: TRBV12-3/TRBV12-4; j_gene: TRBJ2-7; d_gene: -; CDR3nt: TGTGCCAGCAGTTTGTGGGGGCGATACGAGCAGTACTTC; CDR3aa: CASSLWGRYEQYF
abundance: many; v_gene: TRBV12-3/TRBV12-4; j_gene: TRBJ2-5; d_gene: -; CDR3nt: TGTGCCAGCAGAACCGGGCCGCAAGAGACCCAGTACTTC; CDR3aa: CASRTGPQETQYF
abundance: -; v_gene: TRBV11-2; j_gene: TRBJ2-2; d_gene: TRBD1; CDR3nt: TGTGCCAGCAGCACTCGCCTAACCGGGACAGGGGGAATCACCGGGGAGCTGTTTTTT; CDR3aa: CASSTRLTGTGGITGELFF
abundance: many; v_gene: TRBV27; j_gene: TRBJ2-7; d_gene: -; CDR3nt: TGTGCCAGCAGCCTATATTCAGGACTCCCCTACGAGCAGTACTTC; CDR3aa: CASSLYSGLPYEQYF
abundance: many; v_gene: TRBV25-1; j_gene: TRBJ2-7; d_gene: -; CDR3nt: TGTGCCAGCAGTGAATCATGGGTGAGCGAGCAGTACTTC; CDR3aa: CASSESWVSEQYF
abundance: many; v_gene: TRBV28; j_gene: TRBJ2-5; d_gene: -; CDR3nt: TGTGCCAGCAGTTTATATCAAGAAGGAGAGACCCAGTACTTC; CDR3aa: CASSLYQEGETQYF
abundance: many; v_gene: TRBV2; j_gene: TRBJ2-5; d_gene: -; CDR3nt: TGTGCCAGCAGTGCAGAGACTACCTCGGAGACCCAGTACTTC; CDR3aa: CASSAETTSETQYF
abundance: -; v_gene: TRBV5-1; j_gene: TRBJ2-2; d_gene: TRBD1; CDR3nt: TGCGCCAGCAGCTCCGGGACAGGGGTGACCACCGGGGAGCTGTTTTTT; CDR3aa: CASSSGTGVTTGELFF
abundance: -; v_gene: TRBV3-1; j_gene: TRBJ1-1; d_gene: -; CDR3nt: TGTGCCAGCAGCCAAGATACAGGATACACTGAAGCTTTCTTT; CDR3aa: CASSQDTGYTEAFF